The source of this TCR beta chain is a study of breast tumors, draining lymph nodes, adjacent tissues. Germline CDR1 LNHNV, CDR2 YYDKDF (reference sequence). The CDR3 spans 18 residues. After removal of 0 bases from V and 1 base from J, the junction contained 7 bases not matched to a gene. Study conclusions and caveats: Luminal-like breast cancer showed significantly higher tumor–nontumor repertoire similarity than basal-like. Tumor repertoires ranked between lymph nodes and nontumor tissue in diversity, with V and J gene preferences.

This clonotype was seen ten or more times. Its antigen is as yet unknown. The lymph nodes were axillary draining lymph nodes from breast cancer patients. TCRdb fed the multiplex PCR reads into MiXCR, producing one record per CDR3 protein. The sample comprises some 170,000 distinct CDR3 sequences, 33% of which are singletons, and roughly 3.8% rests with the top ten. The receptor's source is a female donor with breast cancer. Some clones in this sample may be carry-over from other donors' samples. The chain recombines TRBV15 with TRBJ1-4; 8 nucleotides match TRBD1. The sequencing sample was made of axillary lymph node tissue. The CDR3 loop is CATSRDWHRGGTNEKLFF. CDR3 in DNA: TGTGCCACCAGCAGAGATTGGCACAGGGGGGGAACTAATGAAAAACTGTTTTTT. Full variable domain (outside the CDR3, taken from reference TRBV15 and TRBJ1-4): DAMVIQNPRYQVTQFGKPVTLSCSQTLNHNVMYWYQQKSSQAPKLLFHYYDKDFNNEADTPDNFQSRRPNTSFCFLDIRSPGLGDTAMYLCATSRDWHRGGTNEKLFFGSGTQLSVL.